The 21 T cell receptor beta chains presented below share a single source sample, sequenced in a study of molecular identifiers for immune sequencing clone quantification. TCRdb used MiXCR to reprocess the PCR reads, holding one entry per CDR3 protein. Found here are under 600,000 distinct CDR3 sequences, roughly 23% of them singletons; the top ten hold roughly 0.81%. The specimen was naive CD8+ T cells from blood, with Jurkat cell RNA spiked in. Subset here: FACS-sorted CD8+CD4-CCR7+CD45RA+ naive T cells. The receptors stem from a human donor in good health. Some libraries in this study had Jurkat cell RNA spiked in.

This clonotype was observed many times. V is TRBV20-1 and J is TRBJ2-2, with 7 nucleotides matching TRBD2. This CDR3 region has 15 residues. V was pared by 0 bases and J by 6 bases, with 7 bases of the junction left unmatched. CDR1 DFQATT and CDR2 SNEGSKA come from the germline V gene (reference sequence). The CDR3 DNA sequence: TGCAGTGCTAGAGATCTGGAGCGGGGTGCCGGGGAGCTGTTTTTT. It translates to CSARDLERGAGELFF.

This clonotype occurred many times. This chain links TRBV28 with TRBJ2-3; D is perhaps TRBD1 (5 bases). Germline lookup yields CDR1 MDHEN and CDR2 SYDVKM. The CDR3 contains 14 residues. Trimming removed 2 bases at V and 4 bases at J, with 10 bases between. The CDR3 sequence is CASSLAGFADTQYF. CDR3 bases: TGTGCCAGCAGTTTAGCAGGGTTTGCAGATACGCAGTATTTT.

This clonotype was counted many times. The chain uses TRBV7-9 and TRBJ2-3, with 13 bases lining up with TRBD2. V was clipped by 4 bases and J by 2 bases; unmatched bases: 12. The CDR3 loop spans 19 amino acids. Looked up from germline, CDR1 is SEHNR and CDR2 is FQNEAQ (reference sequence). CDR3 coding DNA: TGTGCCAGCAGCTCTACCGGGACTAGCGGGACCGAAATCACAGATACGCAGTATTTT. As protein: CASSSTGTSGTEITDTQYF.

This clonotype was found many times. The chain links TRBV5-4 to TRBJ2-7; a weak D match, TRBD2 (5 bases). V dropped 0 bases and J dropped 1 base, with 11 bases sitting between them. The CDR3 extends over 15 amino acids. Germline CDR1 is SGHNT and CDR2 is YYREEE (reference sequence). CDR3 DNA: TGTGCCAGCAGCTTGGGACTAAATCCTTCCTACGAGCAGTACTTC. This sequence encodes CASSLGLNPSYEQYF.

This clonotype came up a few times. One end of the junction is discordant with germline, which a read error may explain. CDR3 in amino acids: CASSLEFLSTSGRQTQYF. Here the CDR3 DNA reads TGTGCCAGCAGCTTGGAATTCCTGTCGACTAGCGGGAGACAGACCCAGTACTTC. V gene TRBV5-3 combines with J gene TRBJ2-5, with TRBD2 identical over 12 bases. TRBV5-3 falls under the ORF class, with uncertain function. The CDR3 totals 18 residues.

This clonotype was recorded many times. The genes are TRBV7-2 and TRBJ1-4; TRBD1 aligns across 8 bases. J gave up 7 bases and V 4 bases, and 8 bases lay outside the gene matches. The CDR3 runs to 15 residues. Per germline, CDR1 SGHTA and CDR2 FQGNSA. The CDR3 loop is CASSSTGARSEKLFF. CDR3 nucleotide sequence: TGTGCCAGCAGCTCGACAGGGGCAAGAAGTGAAAAACTGTTTTTT.

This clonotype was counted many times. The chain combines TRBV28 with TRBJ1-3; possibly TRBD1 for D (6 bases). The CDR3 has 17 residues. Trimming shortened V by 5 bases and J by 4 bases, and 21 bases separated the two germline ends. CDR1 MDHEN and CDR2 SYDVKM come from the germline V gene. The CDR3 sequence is CASSQGTGLFGGNTIYF. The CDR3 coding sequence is TGTGCCAGCAGTCAGGGGACTGGACTTTTTGGAGGAAACACCATATATTTT.

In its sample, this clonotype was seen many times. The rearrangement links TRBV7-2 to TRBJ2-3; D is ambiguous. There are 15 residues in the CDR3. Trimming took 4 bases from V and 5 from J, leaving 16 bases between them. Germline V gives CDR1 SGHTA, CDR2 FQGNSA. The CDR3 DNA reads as TGTGCCAGCAGCTACGCCATCGTAGGTGTAGATACGCAGTATTTT. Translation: CASSYAIVGVDTQYF.

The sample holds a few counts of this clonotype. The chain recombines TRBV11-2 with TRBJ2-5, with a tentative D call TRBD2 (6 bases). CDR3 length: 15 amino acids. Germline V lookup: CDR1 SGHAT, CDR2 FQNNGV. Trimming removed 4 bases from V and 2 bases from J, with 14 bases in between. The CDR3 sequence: CASSSPGTLQETQYF. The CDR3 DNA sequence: TGTGCCAGCAGCTCCCCTGGGACTCTTCAAGAGACCCAGTACTTC. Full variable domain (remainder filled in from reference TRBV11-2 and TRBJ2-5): EAGVAQSPRYKIIEKRQSVAFWCNPISGHATLYWYQQILGQGPKLLIQFQNNGVVDDSQLPKDRFSAERLKGVDSTLKIQPAKLEDSAVYLCASSSPGTLQETQYFGPGTRLLVL.

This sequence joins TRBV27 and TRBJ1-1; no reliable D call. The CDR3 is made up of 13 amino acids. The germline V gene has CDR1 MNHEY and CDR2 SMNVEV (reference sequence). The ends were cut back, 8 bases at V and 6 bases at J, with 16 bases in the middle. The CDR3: CASPLGLPPEAFF. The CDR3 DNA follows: TGTGCCAGCCCCTTGGGTCTTCCCCCTGAAGCTTTCTTT.

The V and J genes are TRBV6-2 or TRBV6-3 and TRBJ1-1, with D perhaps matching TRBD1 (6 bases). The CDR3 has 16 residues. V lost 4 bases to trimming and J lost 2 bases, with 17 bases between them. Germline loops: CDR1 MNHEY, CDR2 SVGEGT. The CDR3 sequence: CASSLISDSFNTEAFF. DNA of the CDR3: TGTGCCAGCAGTTTAATATCGGACAGTTTTAACACTGAAGCTTTCTTT.

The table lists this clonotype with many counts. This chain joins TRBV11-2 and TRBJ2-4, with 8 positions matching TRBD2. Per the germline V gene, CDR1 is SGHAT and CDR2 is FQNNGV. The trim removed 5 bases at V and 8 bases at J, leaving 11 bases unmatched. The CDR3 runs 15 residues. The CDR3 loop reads CASSTYRLASDIQYF. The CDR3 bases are TGTGCCAGCAGCACCTATAGACTAGCGTCAGACATTCAGTACTTC.

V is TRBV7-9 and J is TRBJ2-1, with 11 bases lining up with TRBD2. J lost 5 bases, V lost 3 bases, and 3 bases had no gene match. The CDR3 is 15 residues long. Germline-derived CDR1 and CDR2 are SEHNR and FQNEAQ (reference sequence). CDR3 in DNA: TGTGCCAGCAGCTTGGGACTAGCGGAGAACAATGAGCAGTTCTTC. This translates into CASSLGLAENNEQFF.

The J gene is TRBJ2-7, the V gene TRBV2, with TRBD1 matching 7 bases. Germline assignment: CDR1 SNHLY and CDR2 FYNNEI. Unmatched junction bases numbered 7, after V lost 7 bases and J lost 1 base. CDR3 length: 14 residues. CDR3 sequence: CASIGETGSYEQYF. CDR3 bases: TGTGCCAGCATTGGAGAGACAGGGTCCTACGAGCAGTACTTC.

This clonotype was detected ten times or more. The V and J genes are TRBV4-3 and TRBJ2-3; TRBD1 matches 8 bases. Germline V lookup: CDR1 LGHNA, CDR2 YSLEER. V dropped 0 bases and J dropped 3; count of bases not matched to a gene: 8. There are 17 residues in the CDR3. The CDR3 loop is CASSQDGPGGETDTQYF. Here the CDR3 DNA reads TGCGCCAGCAGCCAAGATGGCCCAGGGGGCGAGACAGATACGCAGTATTTT.

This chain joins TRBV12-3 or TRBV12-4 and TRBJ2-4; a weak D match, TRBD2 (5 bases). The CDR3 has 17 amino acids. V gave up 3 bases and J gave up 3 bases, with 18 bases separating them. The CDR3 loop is CASSFLLTELVKNIQYF. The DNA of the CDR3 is TGTGCCAGCAGTTTTTTATTGACGGAACTAGTCAAAAACATTCAGTACTTC.

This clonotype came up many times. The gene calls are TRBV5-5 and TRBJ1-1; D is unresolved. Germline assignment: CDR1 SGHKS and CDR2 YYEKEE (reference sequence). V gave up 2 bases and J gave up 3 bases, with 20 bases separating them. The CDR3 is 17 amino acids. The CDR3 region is CASSLSGRPRYDTEAFF. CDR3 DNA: TGTGCCAGCAGCTTATCCGGCCGCCCAAGGTACGACACTGAAGCTTTCTTT. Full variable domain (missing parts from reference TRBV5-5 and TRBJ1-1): DAGVTQSPTHLIKTRGQQVTLRCSPISGHKSVSWYQQVLGQGPQFIFQYYEKEERGRGNFPDRFSARQFPNYSSELNVNALLLGDSALYLCASSLSGRPRYDTEAFFGQGTRLTVV.

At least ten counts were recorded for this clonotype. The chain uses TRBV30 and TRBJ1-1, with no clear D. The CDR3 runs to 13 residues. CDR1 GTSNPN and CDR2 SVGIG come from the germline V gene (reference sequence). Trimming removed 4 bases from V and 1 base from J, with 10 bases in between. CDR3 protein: CAWNWVENTEAFF. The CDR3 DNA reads TGTGCCTGGAATTGGGTTGAGAACACTGAAGCTTTCTTT.

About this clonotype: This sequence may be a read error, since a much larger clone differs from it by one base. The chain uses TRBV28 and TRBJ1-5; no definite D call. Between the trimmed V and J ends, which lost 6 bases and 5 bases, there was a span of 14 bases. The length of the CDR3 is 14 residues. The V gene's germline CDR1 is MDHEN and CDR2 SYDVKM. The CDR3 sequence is CASRHVDRDQPQHF. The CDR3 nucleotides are TGTGCCAGCAGACATGTGGACCGGGATCAGCCCCAGCATTTT.

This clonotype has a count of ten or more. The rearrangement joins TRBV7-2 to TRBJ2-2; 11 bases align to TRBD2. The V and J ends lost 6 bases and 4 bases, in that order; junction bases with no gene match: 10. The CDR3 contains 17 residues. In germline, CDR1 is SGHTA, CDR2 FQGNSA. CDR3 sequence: CASRNPGLAGVTGELFF. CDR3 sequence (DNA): TGTGCCAGCAGAAACCCTGGACTAGCGGGTGTCACCGGGGAGCTGTTTTTT.

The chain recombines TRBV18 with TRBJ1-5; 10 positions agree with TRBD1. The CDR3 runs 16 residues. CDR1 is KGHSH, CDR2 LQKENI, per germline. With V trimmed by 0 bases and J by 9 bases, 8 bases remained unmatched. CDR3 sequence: CASSPPLTGGVPPQHF. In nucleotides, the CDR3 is TGTGCCAGCTCACCACCGTTGACAGGGGGCGTTCCGCCCCAGCATTTT.